The TCR beta chain described here comes from a study of cytomegalovirus exposure and HLA in healthy donors. The study, taken as a whole, reports: A later analysis by the authors found several of the most significant clusters apparently linked to common viral pathogens. Association with HLA alleles at 0.05 false discovery rate was found for around 17,000 TCR beta sequences in a later analysis. Across donors, sequencing depth was assumed by presence/absence analyses to be roughly uniform.

Germline-derived CDR1 and CDR2 are MNHNY and SVGAGI (reference sequence). Trimming shortened V by 8 bases and J by 1 base, and 17 bases separated the two germline ends. The CDR3 loop spans 16 amino acids. In the PCR, 60 Vbeta and 13 Jbeta primers were used. TCRdb's copy holds only in-frame clones and misses some; the assay was immunoSEQ multiplex PCR. The repertoire has about 76,000 clones, more than 75% of them found once; the top ten carry about 12%. Points on this clone: Its specificity is unknown.

The receptor was derived from a male donor in good health and CMV-seropositive. The chain is built from TRBV6-6 and TRBJ2-2, with D possibly being TRBD2 (6 bases). The material sequenced was PBMCs. CDR3 sequence (DNA): TGTGCCAGCTCGCGGAGCGGCGGGAAGAACACCGGGGAGCTGTTTTTT. Amino acid sequence: CASSRSGGKNTGELFF.